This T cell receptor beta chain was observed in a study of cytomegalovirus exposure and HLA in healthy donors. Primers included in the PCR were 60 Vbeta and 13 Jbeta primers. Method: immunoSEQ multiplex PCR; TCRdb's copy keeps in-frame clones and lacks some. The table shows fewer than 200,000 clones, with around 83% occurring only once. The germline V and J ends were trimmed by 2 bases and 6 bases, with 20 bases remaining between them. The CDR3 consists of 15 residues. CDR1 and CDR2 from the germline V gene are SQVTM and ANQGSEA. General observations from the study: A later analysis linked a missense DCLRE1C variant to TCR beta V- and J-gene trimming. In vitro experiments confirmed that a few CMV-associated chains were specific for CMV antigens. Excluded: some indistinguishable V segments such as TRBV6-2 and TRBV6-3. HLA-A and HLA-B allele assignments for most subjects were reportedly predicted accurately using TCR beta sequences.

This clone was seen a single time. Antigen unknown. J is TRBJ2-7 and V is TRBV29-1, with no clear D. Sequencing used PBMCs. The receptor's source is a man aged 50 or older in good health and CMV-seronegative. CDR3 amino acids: CSVELGLTPRREQYF. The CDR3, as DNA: TGCAGCGTTGAATTGGGCCTCACCCCTCGGCGCGAGCAGTACTTC.